This T cell receptor beta chain was profiled in a study of neurological immune-mediated disorders. Ten or more counts support this clonotype. This CDR3 has 16 amino acids. Using its own MiXCR run on the 5' RACE reads, TCRdb lists one record per CDR3 protein. The table lists more than 20,000 distinct CDR3 sequences, roughly 2.7% of them singletons, with around 2.5% in the top ten. The sequenced sample was PBMCs. The sequence derives from a woman aged 50 to 65 with multiple sclerosis. The chain employs TRBV21-1 and TRBJ1-1; the table's TRBD1 call for D was not verified on the DNA. TRBV21-1 is assigned pseudogene status. CDR3 bases: TGTGCCAGCAGCAACCGCCCGGGACAGGGGAACACTGAAGCTTTCTTT. Its translation: CASSNRPGQGNTEAFF.